This T cell receptor (beta chain) was recovered during a study of blood T cells in healthy people across ages. V was trimmed by 1 base and J by 2 bases, leaving 8 bases between them. The V gene's germline CDR1 is SGHVS and CDR2 FQNEAQ. The CDR3 contains 15 residues. Whole-study results and caveats: The study found TCR beta diversity correlated strongly with naive T cell percentage.

Sample-barcoded 5' priming and a J-beta primer mix drove a second PCR of roughly 7 to 11 cycles. A single record per CDR3 protein comes from TCRdb applying MiXCR to the 5' RACE reads. The sample yields hundreds of thousands of distinct CDR3 sequences, roughly half seen once. Details on this clonotype: The antigen remains unidentified.

Sample: blood. The genes are TRBV7-8 and TRBJ2-2; no firm D call. The TCR comes from a woman of 80 years or more in good health. CDR3 sequence (DNA): TGTGCCAGCAGCTTAGTGTCTAGTAACACCGGGGAGCTGTTTTTT. This encodes CASSLVSSNTGELFF.